Described below is a single T cell receptor beta chain sequence and its context. In the original processing: Amplification of reference gene primers was used by the study to estimate nucleated cell counts. Some clones are missing from TCRdb's copy, which holds only in-frame ones; the method was immunoSEQ multiplex PCR. That table supplies the V and J calls and clone size; D and trimming were determined from the DNA. The data contain about 330,000 clones, about 91% of them singletons. The sample comes from a study of blood T cell repertoires in COVID-19. Study background: Samples of COVID-19 (acute and convalescent) were obtained from the United States, Italy and Spain. PBMCs, B-cell-depleted T cells, or T cells provided the cDNA or gDNA that made up the material.

The Seattle site enrolled patients during active infection and followed them longitudinally. The V end was cut by 5 bases, the J end by 7 bases, with 15 bases between. Germline CDR1 is LNHDA and CDR2 is SQIVND (reference sequence). This CDR3 comprises 13 residues. The V and J genes are TRBV19 and TRBJ2-7; TRBD1 is a possible D gene (6 bases). The sequence was collected from a man aged 25-40 years with COVID-19, enrolled during active disease. The specimen was peripheral blood. CDR3 bases: TGTGCCAGTAGTGCAGGGGCCAATTTTGAGCAGTACTTC. Translated: CASSAGANFEQYF.